One T cell receptor beta chain is described in this entry. Its antigen is not yet known. There are no base qualities to consult, and no much larger clone falls within one base. Library creation used multiplex PCR. TCRdb records Illumina HiSeq 2500 as the sequencer. Following protocols modified from ARM-PCR, the researchers constructed TCRbeta libraries through three rounds of nested PCR with primers (Table S4). Before sequencing, PCR products in the 200-500 bp range were cut out of the gel and cleaned up using the QIAquick gel extraction kit. The study's processing was this. Trimmomatic was used to clean the reads, FLASH merged the cleaned reads into complete CDR3 sequences, and MiTCR assigned the sequences to V(D)J germline segments. Clonal diversity was calculated as the inverse Simpson's index using VDJtools. In-frame sequences without a premature stop codon were defined as productive reads. The public reads were quality trimmed at Q25 with fastp and then assembled into clones with MiXCR by TCRdb, keeping productive beta chains. When rows share a CDR3 protein, they turn into one entry using the most common DNA and genes. TCRdb's processing, not the authors', yielded these V and J calls. Present in this sample are 120,000 to 150,000 distinct CDR3 sequences, roughly 70% of which were seen just once. The ten largest clones add up to roughly 20% of the sample.

The data were taken from a study of tumor and adjacent non-tumor tissue in lung cancer (dated by TCRdb to the late 2010s). As for the study more broadly: The cohort included 12 adenocarcinoma, a couple of squamous cell carcinoma and 1 small cell lung cancer patients. Bulk TCRbeta repertoires were compared between lung tumor tissue and matched distant non-tumor lung tissue obtained from around 14 lung cancer patients. The 15 enrolled patients, of whom approximately 10 were men and 5 were women, were aged about 31 to 85 years and were diagnosed with TNM stage I to III disease. Around 30 paired specimens, one tumor and one normal lung sample per patient, were profiled by TCRbeta CDR3 sequencing. In total, sequencing yielded 125,075,908 productive TCRbeta reads, which works out to an average of about 4 million reads per sample. General study outcomes and caveats: Peripheral blood was not sequenced, so blood TCRbeta repertoires were not examined in the lung cancer patients of the study. Neither the sequencing platform nor unique molecular identifiers are named or mentioned anywhere in the methods. Only approximately 14 patients were included in the cohort, and the need for larger samples and more detailed clinical data was noted by the authors. Significantly higher TCR diversity (inverse Simpson) was observed in tumor tissue than in normal lung tissue (around 450 vs 150, P = 0.0075, Mann-Whitney U test). Younger patients had significantly higher TCR diversity, and higher tumor TCR diversity was associated with shorter overall and disease-free survival. A significantly larger cumulative share of the repertoire was made up by the top 100 clones in normal lung than in tumor tissue.

RNA was isolated from bulk, unsorted tissue, and RNA quality was assessed with a NanoDrop ND-1000 and an Agilent 2100. The donors were newly diagnosed lung cancer patients admitted for thoracic surgery in China from August to November 2014 who had not received prior chemotherapy. Anyone who had undergone radiotherapy or chemotherapy before, or who had another cancer at the same time, was left out of the study. Surgical tissue pieces of roughly 1-2.2 cm3 were preserved in RNAlater solution and stored at -80 °C until use. CDR1 and CDR2, per the germline V gene, are SGHNT and YENEEA. The junction carries 17 bases between V and J, which are trimmed by 5 bases and 9 bases respectively. Taken from cysteine to phenylalanine, the CDR3 has 14 residues. Of all the DNA, just the CDR3 is kept, 42 bases in frame from base 1.

The TCR was taken from a man aged 55 to 70 with small cell lung cancer. The rearrangement joined TRBV11-3 to TRBJ2-1; the D gene is perhaps TRBD1, from 6 matching bases. The sample was lung tumor tissue. The nucleotides are TGTGCCAGCAGCCCCTTCAGGGGCCTGACTGAGCAGTTCTTC. Its amino acids are CASSPFRGLTEQFF.